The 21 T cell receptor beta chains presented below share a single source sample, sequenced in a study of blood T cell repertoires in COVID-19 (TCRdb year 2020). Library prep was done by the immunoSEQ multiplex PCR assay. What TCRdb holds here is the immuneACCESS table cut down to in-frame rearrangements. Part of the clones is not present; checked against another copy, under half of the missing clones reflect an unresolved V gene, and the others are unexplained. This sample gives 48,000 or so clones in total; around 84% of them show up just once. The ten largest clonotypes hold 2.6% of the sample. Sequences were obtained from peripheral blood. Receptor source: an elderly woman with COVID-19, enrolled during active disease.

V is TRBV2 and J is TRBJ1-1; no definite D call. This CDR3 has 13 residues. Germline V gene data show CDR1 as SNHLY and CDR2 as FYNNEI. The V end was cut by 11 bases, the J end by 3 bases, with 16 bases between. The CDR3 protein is CAGGSQVDTEAFF. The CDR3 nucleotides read TGTGCCGGAGGATCTCAGGTTGACACTGAAGCTTTCTTT. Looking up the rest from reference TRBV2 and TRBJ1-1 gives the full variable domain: EPEVTQTPSHQVTQMGQEVILRCVPISNHLYFYWYRQILGQKVEFLVSFYNNEISEKSEIFDDQFSVERPDGSNFTLKIRSTKLEDSAMYFCAGGSQVDTEAFFGQGTRLTVV.

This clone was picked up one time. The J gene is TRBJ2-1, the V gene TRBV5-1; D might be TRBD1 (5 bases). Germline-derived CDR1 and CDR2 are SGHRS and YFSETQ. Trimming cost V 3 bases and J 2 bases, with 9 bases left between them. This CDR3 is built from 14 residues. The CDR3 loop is CASSSVTAYNEQFF. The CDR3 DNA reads TGCGCCAGCAGCTCTGTGACAGCCTACAATGAGCAGTTCTTC.

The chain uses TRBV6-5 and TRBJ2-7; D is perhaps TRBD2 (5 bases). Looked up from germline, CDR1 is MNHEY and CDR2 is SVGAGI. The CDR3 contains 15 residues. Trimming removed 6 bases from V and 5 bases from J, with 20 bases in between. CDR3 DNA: TGTGCCAGCAGCCCACAGTCCCTAGAGGGAGACGAGCAGTACTTC. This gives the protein CASSPQSLEGDEQYF.

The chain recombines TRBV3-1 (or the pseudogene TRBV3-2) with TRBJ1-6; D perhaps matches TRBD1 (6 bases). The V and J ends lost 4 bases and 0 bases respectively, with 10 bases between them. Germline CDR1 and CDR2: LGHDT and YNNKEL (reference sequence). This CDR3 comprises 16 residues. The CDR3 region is CASSPDRTSYNSPLHF. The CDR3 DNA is TGTGCCAGCAGCCCGGACAGAACCTCCTATAATTCACCCCTCCACTTT.

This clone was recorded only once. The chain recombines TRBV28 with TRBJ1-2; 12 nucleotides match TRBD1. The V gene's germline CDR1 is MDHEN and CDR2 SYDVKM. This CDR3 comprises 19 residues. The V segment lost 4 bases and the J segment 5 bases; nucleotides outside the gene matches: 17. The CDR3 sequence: CASSSIAPGTGGPTYGYTF. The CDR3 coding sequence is TGTGCCAGCAGTTCAATAGCCCCCGGGACAGGGGGCCCGACTTATGGCTACACCTTC.

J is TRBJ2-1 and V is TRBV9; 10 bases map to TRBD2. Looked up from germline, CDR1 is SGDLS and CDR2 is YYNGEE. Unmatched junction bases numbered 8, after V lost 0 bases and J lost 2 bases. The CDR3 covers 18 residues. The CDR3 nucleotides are TGTGCCAGCAGCGTAGGGGTTAGCGGGAGGCCCGCCTACAATGAGCAGTTCTTC. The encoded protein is CASSVGVSGRPAYNEQFF.

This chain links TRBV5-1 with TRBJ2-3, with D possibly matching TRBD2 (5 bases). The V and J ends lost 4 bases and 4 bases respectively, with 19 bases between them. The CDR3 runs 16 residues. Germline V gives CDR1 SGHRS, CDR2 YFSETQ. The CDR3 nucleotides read TGCGCCAGCAGCCCACAGCCGCCCGGAGGTCCAGATACGCAGTATTTT. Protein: CASSPQPPGGPDTQYF.

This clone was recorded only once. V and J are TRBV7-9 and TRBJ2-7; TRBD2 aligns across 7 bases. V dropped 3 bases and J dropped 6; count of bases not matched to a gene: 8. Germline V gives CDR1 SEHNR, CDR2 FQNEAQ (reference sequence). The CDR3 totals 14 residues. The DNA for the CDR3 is TGTGCCAGCAGCTTGGGAGGGGCTCTAGGCGAGCAGTACTTC. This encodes CASSLGGALGEQYF.

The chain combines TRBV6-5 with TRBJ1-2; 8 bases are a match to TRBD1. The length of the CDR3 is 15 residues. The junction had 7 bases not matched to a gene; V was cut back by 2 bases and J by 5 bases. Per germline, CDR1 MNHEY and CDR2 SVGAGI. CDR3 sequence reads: CASSYLGQGGYGYTF. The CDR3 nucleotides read TGTGCCAGCAGTTACCTAGGACAGGGAGGATATGGCTACACCTTC.

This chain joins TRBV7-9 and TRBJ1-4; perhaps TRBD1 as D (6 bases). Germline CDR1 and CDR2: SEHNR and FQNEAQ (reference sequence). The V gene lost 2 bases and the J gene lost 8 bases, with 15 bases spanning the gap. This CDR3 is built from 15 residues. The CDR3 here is CASSLLGTQGEKLFF. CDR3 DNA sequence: TGTGCCAGCAGCTTATTGGGGACCCAGGGGGAAAAACTGTTTTTT.

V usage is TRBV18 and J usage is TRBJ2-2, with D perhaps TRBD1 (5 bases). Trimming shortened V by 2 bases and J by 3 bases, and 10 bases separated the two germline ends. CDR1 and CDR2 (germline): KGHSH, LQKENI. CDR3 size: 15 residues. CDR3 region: CASSPWGRDTGELFF. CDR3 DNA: TGTGCCAGCTCACCATGGGGCAGGGACACCGGGGAGCTGTTTTTT.

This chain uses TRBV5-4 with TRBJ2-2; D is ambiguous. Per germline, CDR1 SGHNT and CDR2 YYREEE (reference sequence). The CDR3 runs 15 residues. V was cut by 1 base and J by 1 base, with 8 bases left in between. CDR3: CASSLSAGNTGELFF. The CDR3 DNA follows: TGTGCCAGCAGCTTGTCGGCAGGGAACACCGGGGAGCTGTTTTTT.

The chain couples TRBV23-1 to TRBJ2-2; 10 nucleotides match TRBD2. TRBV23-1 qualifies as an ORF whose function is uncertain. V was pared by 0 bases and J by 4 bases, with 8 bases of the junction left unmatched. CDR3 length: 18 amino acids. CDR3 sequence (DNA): TGCGCCAGCAGTCAATCTAAGCGGGGGGGCGTAGGCACCGGGGAGCTGTTTTTT. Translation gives CASSQSKRGGVGTGELFF.

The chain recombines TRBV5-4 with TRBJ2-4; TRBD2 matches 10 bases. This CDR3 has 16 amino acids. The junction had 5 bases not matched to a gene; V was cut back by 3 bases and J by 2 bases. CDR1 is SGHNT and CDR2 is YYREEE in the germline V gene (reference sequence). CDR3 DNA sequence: TGTGCCAGCAGCTCAGCGGGGGGGCCGACCAAAAACATTCAGTACTTC. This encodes CASSSAGGPTKNIQYF.

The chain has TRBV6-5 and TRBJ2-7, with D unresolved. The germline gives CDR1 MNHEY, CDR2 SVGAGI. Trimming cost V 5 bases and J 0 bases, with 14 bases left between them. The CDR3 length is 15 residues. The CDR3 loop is CASSTHSTPSYEQYF. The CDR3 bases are TGTGCCAGCAGTACACACAGTACGCCCTCCTACGAGCAGTACTTC.

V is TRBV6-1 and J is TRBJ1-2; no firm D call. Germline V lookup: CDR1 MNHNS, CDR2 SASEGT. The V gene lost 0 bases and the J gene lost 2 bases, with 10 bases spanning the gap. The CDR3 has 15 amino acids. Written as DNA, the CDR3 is TGTGCCAGCAGTGAAGCGGTTGGGAGCAACTATGGCTACACCTTC. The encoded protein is CASSEAVGSNYGYTF.

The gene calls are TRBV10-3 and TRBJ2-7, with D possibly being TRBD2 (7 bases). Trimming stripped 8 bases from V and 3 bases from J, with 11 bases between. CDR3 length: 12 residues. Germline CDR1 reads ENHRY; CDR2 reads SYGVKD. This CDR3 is CAIGEGVYEQYF. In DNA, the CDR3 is TGTGCCATCGGGGAGGGGGTCTACGAGCAGTACTTC.

CDR3 residues: CASSSGATNEKLFF. In DNA, the CDR3 is TGCGCCAGCAGCTCGGGGGCAACTAATGAAAAACTGTTTTTT. The chain recombines TRBV5-1 with TRBJ1-4, with D tentatively TRBD1 (5 bases). The CDR3 runs 14 residues. CDR1 is SGHRS, CDR2 YFSETQ, per germline. Trimming stripped 3 bases from V and 0 bases from J, with 6 bases between. The whole variable domain, remainder taken from reference TRBV5-1 and TRBJ1-4, is KAGVTQTPRYLIKTRGQQVTLSCSPISGHRSVSWYQQTPGQGLQFLFEYFSETQRNKGNFPGRFSGRQFSNSRSEMNVSTLELGDSALYLCASSSGATNEKLFFGSGTQLSVL.

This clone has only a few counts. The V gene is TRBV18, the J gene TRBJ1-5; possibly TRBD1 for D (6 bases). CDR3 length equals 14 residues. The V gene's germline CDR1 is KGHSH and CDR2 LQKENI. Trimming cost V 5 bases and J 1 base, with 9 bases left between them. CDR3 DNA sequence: TGTGCCAGCTCAACCACAGGGAGCAATCAGCCCCAGCATTTT. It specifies CASSTTGSNQPQHF.

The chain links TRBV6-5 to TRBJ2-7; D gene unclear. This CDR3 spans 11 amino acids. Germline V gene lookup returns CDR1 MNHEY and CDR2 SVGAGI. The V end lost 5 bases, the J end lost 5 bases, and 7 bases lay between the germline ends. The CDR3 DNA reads TGTGCCAGCAGTCGTAATGACGAGCAGTACTTC. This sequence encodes CASSRNDEQYF.

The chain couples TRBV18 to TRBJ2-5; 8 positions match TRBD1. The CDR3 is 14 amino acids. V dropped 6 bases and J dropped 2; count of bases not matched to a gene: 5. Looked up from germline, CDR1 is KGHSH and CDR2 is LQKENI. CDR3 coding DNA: TGTGCCAGCTCGGTGGACAGGGATCAAGAGACCCAGTACTTC. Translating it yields CASSVDRDQETQYF.